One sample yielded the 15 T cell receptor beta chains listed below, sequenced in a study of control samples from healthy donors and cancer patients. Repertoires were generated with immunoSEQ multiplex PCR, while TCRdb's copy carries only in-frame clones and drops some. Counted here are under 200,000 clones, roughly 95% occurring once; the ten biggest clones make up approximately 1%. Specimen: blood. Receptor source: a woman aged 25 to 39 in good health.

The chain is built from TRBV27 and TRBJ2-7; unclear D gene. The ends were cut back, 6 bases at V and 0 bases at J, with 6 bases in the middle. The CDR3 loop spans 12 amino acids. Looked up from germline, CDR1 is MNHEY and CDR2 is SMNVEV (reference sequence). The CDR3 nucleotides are TGTGCCAGCAGCACCACCTCCTACGAGCAGTACTTC. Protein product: CASSTTSYEQYF.

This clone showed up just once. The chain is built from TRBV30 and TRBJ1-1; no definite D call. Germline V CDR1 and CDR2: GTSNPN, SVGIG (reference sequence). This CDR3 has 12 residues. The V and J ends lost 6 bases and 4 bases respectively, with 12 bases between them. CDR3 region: CACGPRGTEAFF. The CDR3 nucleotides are TGTGCCTGCGGGCCCCGGGGCACTGAAGCTTTCTTT.

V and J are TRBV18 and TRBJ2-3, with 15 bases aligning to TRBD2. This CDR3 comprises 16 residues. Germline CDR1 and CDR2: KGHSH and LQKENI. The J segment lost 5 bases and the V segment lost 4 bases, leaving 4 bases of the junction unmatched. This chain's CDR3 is CASSLGLAGGGDTQYF. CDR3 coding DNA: TGTGCCAGCTCACTGGGACTAGCGGGAGGTGGAGATACGCAGTATTTT.

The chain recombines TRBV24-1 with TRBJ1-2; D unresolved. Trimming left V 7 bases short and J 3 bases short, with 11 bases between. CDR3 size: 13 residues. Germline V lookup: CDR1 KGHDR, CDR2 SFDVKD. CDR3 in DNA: TGTGCCACCAGCCATGGAGGATACTATGGCTACACCTTC. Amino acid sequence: CATSHGGYYGYTF.

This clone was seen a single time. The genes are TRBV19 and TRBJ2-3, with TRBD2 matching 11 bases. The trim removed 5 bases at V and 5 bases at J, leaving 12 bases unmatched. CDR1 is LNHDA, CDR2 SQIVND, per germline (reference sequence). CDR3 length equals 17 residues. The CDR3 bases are TGTGCCAGTAGTGGCCCCCTACTAGCGGGGGAAGGAGATACGCAGTATTTT. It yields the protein CASSGPLLAGEGDTQYF.

CDR3 sequence reads: CAAGAGSYNEQFF. In nucleotides, the CDR3 is TGTGCCGCAGGGGCGGGATCCTACAATGAGCAGTTCTTC. The chain links TRBV28 to TRBJ2-1; D may match TRBD1 or TRBD2 (6 bases each). The CDR3 is 13 amino acids. Germline CDR1 and CDR2: MDHEN and SYDVKM. V dropped 11 bases and J dropped 1 base, with 12 bases sitting between them.

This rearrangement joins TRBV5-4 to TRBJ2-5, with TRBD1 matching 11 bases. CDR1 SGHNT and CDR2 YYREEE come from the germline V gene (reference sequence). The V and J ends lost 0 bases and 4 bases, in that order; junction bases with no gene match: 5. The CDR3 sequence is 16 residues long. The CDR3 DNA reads TGTGCCAGCAGCTTGGGGGCCGGGACAGGGGGAGAGACCCAGTACTTC. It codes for CASSLGAGTGGETQYF.

The CDR3 nucleotides read TGTGCCAGCAGCTTTAGGCTAGCGGGGAGCACAGATACGCAGTATTTT. Protein sequence: CASSFRLAGSTDTQYF. This chain links TRBV7-8 with TRBJ2-3; TRBD2 matches at 9 bases. Germline trimming cut 3 bases from V and 0 bases from J; bases unmatched to any gene: 4. CDR1 is SGHVS and CDR2 is FQNEAQ in the germline V gene. The CDR3 sequence is 16 residues long.

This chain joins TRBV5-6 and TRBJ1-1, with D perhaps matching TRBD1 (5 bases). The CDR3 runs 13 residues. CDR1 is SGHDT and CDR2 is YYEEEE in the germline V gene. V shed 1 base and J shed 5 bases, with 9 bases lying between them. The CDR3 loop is CASSLPRGTEAFF. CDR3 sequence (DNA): TGTGCCAGCAGCTTGCCTCGGGGGACTGAAGCTTTCTTT.

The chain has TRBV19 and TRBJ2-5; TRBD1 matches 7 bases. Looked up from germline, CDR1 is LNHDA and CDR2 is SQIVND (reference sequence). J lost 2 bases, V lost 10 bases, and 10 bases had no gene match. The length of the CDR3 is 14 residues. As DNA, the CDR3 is TGTGCCACCAGGGGCAGGGGGTTTCAAGAGACCCAGTACTTC. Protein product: CATRGRGFQETQYF.

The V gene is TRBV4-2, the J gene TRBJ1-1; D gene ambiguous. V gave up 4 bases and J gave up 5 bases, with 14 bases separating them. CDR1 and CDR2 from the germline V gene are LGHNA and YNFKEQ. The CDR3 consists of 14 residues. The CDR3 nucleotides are TGTGCCAGCAGCCTAGGGAGCCGGAGGACTGAAGCTTTCTTT. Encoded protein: CASSLGSRRTEAFF.

In nucleotides, the CDR3 is TGTGCCAGCAGTCGACAGGGTGCGGGAAGCGAGCAGTACTTC. Translating gives CASSRQGAGSEQYF. This chain joins TRBV2 and TRBJ2-7; tentative D call: TRBD1 (7 bases). The CDR3 loop spans 14 amino acids. Looked up from germline, CDR1 is SNHLY and CDR2 is FYNNEI. V was cut by 5 bases and J by 6 bases, with 17 bases left in between.

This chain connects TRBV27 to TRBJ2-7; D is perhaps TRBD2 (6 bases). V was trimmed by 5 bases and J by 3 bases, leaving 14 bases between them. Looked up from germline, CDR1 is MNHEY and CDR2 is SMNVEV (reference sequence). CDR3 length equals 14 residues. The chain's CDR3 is CASSARFGGYEQYF. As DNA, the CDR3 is TGTGCCAGCAGTGCCCGGTTCGGGGGCTACGAGCAGTACTTC.

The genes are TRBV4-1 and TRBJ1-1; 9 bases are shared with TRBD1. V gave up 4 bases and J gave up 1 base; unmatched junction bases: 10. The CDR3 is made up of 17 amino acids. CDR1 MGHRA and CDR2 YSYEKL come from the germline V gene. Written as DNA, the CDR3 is TGCGCCAGCAGCCCCTGGACAGGGGACCACAAGAACACTGAAGCTTTCTTT. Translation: CASSPWTGDHKNTEAFF.

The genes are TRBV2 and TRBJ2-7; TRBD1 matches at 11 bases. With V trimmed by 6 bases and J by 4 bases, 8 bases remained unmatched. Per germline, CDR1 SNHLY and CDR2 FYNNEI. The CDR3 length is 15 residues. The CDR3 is CASRGHGTGGYEQYF. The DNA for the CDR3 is TGTGCCAGCAGGGGACACGGGACAGGGGGATACGAGCAGTACTTC.